This T cell receptor beta chain was profiled in a study of CD8 T cells in Susac syndrome. Sequencing targeted TCR beta in blood CD8+ and CD4+ T cells. While CD8+ and CD4+ T cells were isolated negatively, TEMRA cells were enriched by FACS. Study findings and constraints: Acknowledgment was made by the study that its TCR sequencing and HLA analysis involved a relatively small number of individuals.

Reverse transcription of 0.5 to 1 ug RNA was performed with random hexamers. Each CDR3 protein is one row after TCRdb ran MiXCR on the immunoSEQ multiplex PCR reads. The data show approximately 65,000 distinct CDR3 sequences, approximately 92% seen once. Of note for this clonotype: The antigen is undetermined.

CDR1 and CDR2 (germline): SGHVS, FNYEAQ. The CDR3 has 13 amino acids. The V and J ends lost 1 base and 8 bases respectively, with 11 bases between them. The V call is TRBV7-6, the J call TRBJ1-1, with D unresolved. The receptor comes from a human donor in good health. Sequencing used CD8+ T cells from PBMCs. The CDR3 DNA reads TGTGCCAGCAGCTTAGTGGTAGGGTCGGAAGCTTTCTTT. Translated, it gives CASSLVVGSEAFF.